This T cell receptor beta chain stems from a study of T-cell reconstitution after alpha-beta-depleted transplantation in children. Overall study findings and caveats: Several hundred graft clones that had expanded were reportedly the source of alpha-beta T cells about two months after transplant.

Looked up from germline, CDR1 is SNHLY and CDR2 is FYNNEI. The CDR3 totals 19 residues. Of note for this clonotype: What it recognizes is unknown. At one end the junction does not follow the germline gene, possibly because of a read error.

A TCRbeta library incorporating unique molecular identifiers was prepared. MiXCR, run by TCRdb on the PCR reads, gives a single entry per CDR3 protein. The sample has roughly 160,000 distinct CDR3 sequences, 8.5% to 14% seen once. The source is a boy aged 2-15 years with acute myeloid leukemia, due to receive a stem cell transplant. The sample in question was PBMCs, obtained before TCRalphabeta/CD19-depleted stem cell transplant. J is TRBJ1-5 and V is TRBV2; 7 bases match TRBD1. The CDR3 coding sequence is TGTGCCATCAGTTTCTTCGGCAGGGGGGTCTCTTATAGCAATCAGCCCCAGCATTTT. Translating it yields CAISFFGRGVSYSNQPQHF. The full variable domain, in which reference TRBV2 and TRBJ1-5 provide the parts outside the CDR3, is EPEVTQTPSHQVTQMGQEVILRCVPISNHLYFYWYRQILGQKVEFLVSFYNNEISEKSEIFDDQFSVERPDGSNFTLKIRSTKLEDSAMYFCAISFFGRGVSYSNQPQHFGDGTRLSIL.